This T cell receptor (beta chain) was sequenced during a study of molecular identifiers for immune sequencing clone quantification. V gave up 6 bases and J gave up 4 bases; unmatched junction bases: 6. The CDR3 consists of 12 residues. Germline V gene lookup returns CDR1 DFQATT and CDR2 SNEGSKA (reference sequence). Notes on the study in general: One million naive cells reportedly did not prevent detection of spiked Jurkat TCR RNA from one cell. Clones exceeding 20 RNA copies carried over 98% of effector molecules but under 1% of naive-cell molecules. Highly expanded clone sizes could be underestimated by identical TCR molecules sharing a barcode.

Via MiXCR, TCRdb re-called the PCR reads, giving one row per CDR3 protein. The sample has hundreds of thousands of distinct CDR3 sequences, around 25% seen once. To note about this clonotype: Its antigen is not identified.

The TCR originated in a human donor in good health. Some libraries in this study had Jurkat cell RNA spiked in. The sample taken for sequencing was naive CD8+ T cells from blood, with Jurkat cell RNA spiked in. Specified subset: FACS-sorted CD8+CD4-CCR7+CD45RA+ naive T cells. The chain couples TRBV20-1 to TRBJ2-7; TRBD2 matches 7 bases. CDR3 in DNA: TGCAGTGCCGATAGGGGAGGGTACGAGCAGTACTTC. Translated, it gives CSADRGGYEQYF.